Following are 20 T cell receptor beta chains from one sample sequenced in a study of T cells in Graves' hyperthyroidism and ophthalmopathy. Amplification yielded TCR beta CDR3 regions, with RNA transcripts as the source. The TCR CDR3 first-round RT-PCR relied on the HTBI primer set. TCRdb itself ran the multiplex PCR reads through MiXCR, one entry per CDR3 protein. The table has 600,000 or so distinct CDR3 sequences, 46% seen once. The sequencing input was peripheral blood or thyroid tissue (not recorded which). The source of these receptors is a woman under 30 with Graves' hyperthyroidism.

The chain combines TRBV5-1 with TRBJ1-1; D gene ambiguous. Trimming cost V 0 bases and J 2 bases, with 11 bases left between them. This CDR3 is 15 amino acids long. Germline lookup yields CDR1 SGHRS and CDR2 YFSETQ. CDR3 protein: CASSLDRHLNTEAFF. CDR3 DNA: TGCGCCAGCAGCTTGGACAGACACTTAAACACTGAAGCTTTCTTT.

The chain is built from TRBV20-1 and TRBJ1-1, with D unclear. V was trimmed by 0 bases and J by 3 bases, leaving 8 bases between them. The CDR3 totals 13 residues. The germline V gene has CDR1 DFQATT and CDR2 SNEGSKA (reference sequence). CDR3 residues: CSARDFWDTEAFF. The CDR3 DNA follows: TGCAGTGCTAGAGATTTCTGGGACACTGAAGCTTTCTTT.

This chain joins TRBV24-1 and TRBJ2-7; TRBD1 aligns across 10 bases. Germline CDR1 KGHDR, CDR2 SFDVKD. The CDR3 length is 14 residues. V lost 7 bases to trimming and J lost 5 bases; unmatched junction nucleotides: 7. CDR3 sequence: CATSPGQGKNEQYF. CDR3 DNA sequence: TGTGCCACCAGCCCGGGACAGGGGAAGAACGAGCAGTACTTC.

This chain links TRBV15 with TRBJ2-7; TRBD2 aligns across 7 bases. The CDR3 contains 17 residues. Losses at the gene ends were 0 bases for V and 0 bases for J; bases not matched to a gene: 8. Germline V CDR1 and CDR2: LNHNV, YYDKDF (reference sequence). The CDR3 region is CATSRDRVAGDSYEQYF. The CDR3 DNA reads as TGTGCCACCAGCAGAGATCGGGTGGCGGGGGACTCCTACGAGCAGTACTTC.

At least ten counts were recorded for this clonotype. The chain is built from TRBV7-6 and TRBJ2-6; D is ambiguous. Germline V gene sequence: CDR1 SGHVS, CDR2 FNYEAQ. V lost 1 base, J lost 0 bases, and 4 bases lay in between. CDR3 size: 15 residues. The CDR3 sequence is CASSLESSGANVLTF. CDR3 bases: TGTGCCAGCAGCTTAGAGTCCTCTGGGGCCAACGTCCTGACTTTC.

This chain joins TRBV25-1 and TRBJ2-7, with D tentatively TRBD2 (6 bases). V dropped 4 bases and J dropped 3 bases, with 13 bases sitting between them. CDR1 MGHDK and CDR2 SYGVNS come from the germline V gene. This CDR3 contains 14 residues. This CDR3 reads CASSVLDGSYEQYF. DNA of the CDR3: TGTGCCAGCAGTGTTCTGGACGGGAGCTACGAGCAGTACTTC.

The chain links TRBV29-1 to TRBJ1-3; D call uncertain. V was shortened by 8 bases and J by 0 bases, with 8 bases between the two germline ends. CDR1 SQVTM and CDR2 ANQGSEA come from the germline V gene. The CDR3 has 12 residues. For the CDR3, the DNA is TGCAGCATCTATACCTCTGGAAACACCATATATTTT. It specifies CSIYTSGNTIYF.

This chain links TRBV19 with TRBJ1-5; 10 bases are shared with TRBD1. The CDR3 has 17 amino acids. The junction had 10 bases not matched to a gene; V was cut back by 6 bases and J by 2 bases. CDR1 LNHDA and CDR2 SQIVND come from the germline V gene (reference sequence). CDR3 bases: TGTGCCAGTAGGAACCGGGACAGGGGAATGGGCAATCAGCCCCAGCATTTT. Protein: CASRNRDRGMGNQPQHF.

This clonotype has just a few counts. The CDR3 loop reads CASNVLGYGYTF. Here the CDR3 DNA reads TGTGCCAGCAACGTATTAGGGTATGGCTACACCTTC. The chain employs TRBV7-9 and TRBJ1-2; D gene unclear. The V and J ends lost 7 bases and 5 bases respectively, with 11 bases between them. Germline V gene lookup returns CDR1 SEHNR and CDR2 FQNEAQ (reference sequence). There are 12 residues in the CDR3.

This sequence joins TRBV7-9 and TRBJ1-2; possibly TRBD1 for D (6 bases). Germline-derived CDR1 and CDR2 are SEHNR and FQNEAQ (reference sequence). This CDR3 region has 15 residues. V lost 5 bases and J 3 bases, leaving 16 bases between the germline ends. CDR3 loop: CASSQEGRQDYGYTF. DNA of the CDR3: TGTGCCAGCAGCCAAGAAGGAAGACAGGACTATGGCTACACCTTC.

V is TRBV6-1 and J is TRBJ2-2; TRBD1 agrees at 11 bases. In germline, CDR1 is MNHNS, CDR2 SASEGT. The CDR3 has 16 amino acids. V shed 6 bases, J shed 0 bases, and the junction held 3 bases outside the gene matches. DNA for the CDR3: TGTGCCAGCAGCCGGACAGGGGGCTCGAACACCGGGGAGCTGTTTTTT. This gives the protein CASSRTGGSNTGELFF.

This clonotype was recorded a few times. The gene calls are TRBV19 and TRBJ2-7; maybe TRBD1 (5 bases). The CDR3 totals 12 residues. V lost 8 bases, J lost 3 bases, and 11 bases lay in between. Germline lookup yields CDR1 LNHDA and CDR2 SQIVND (reference sequence). CDR3 sequence reads: CASEDTRYEQYF. CDR3 bases: TGTGCCAGTGAGGACACCCGCTACGAGCAGTACTTC. Drawing the rest from reference TRBV19 and TRBJ2-7, the complete variable domain is DGGITQSPKYLFRKEGQNVTLSCEQNLNHDAMYWYRQDPGQGLRLIYYSQIVNDFQKGDIAEGYSVSREKKESFPLTVTSAQKNPTAFYLCASEDTRYEQYFGPGTRLTVT.

This clonotype was picked up a small number of times. V gene TRBV7-2 combines with J gene TRBJ1-1; tentatively, D is TRBD1 (6 bases). CDR1 and CDR2 from the germline V gene are SGHTA and FQGNSA. Trimming pared 6 bases from V and 7 bases from J, leaving 15 bases between. The CDR3 has 13 amino acids. CDR3 residues: CASRHGIRGEAFF. The CDR3 DNA reads TGTGCCAGCAGGCACGGTATCAGGGGTGAAGCTTTCTTT.

The CDR3 sequence: CSVAGVYNETQYF. The CDR3 DNA reads TGCAGCGTTGCGGGAGTCTACAACGAGACCCAGTACTTC. The chain is built from TRBV29-1 and TRBJ2-5; possible D gene TRBD2, 6 bases. Trimming removed 4 bases at V and 5 bases at J, with 14 bases between. This CDR3 is 13 amino acids long. Germline V CDR1 and CDR2: SQVTM, ANQGSEA.

This clonotype showed up just a few times. This chain joins TRBV20-1 and TRBJ1-6; D unresolved. The length of the CDR3 is 13 residues. The germline V and J ends were trimmed by 4 bases and 6 bases, with 10 bases remaining between them. Germline CDR1 is DFQATT and CDR2 is SNEGSKA (reference sequence). CDR3 nucleotides: TGCAGTGCTAATTCCGGGGTTAATTCACCCCTCCACTTT. The encoded protein is CSANSGVNSPLHF.

This clonotype was detected many times. The chain is built from TRBV24-1 and TRBJ1-5; the match to TRBD1 covers 7 bases. The ends lost 8 bases at V and 6 bases at J; junction bases unmatched: 6. Looked up from germline, CDR1 is KGHDR and CDR2 is SFDVKD. The CDR3 extends over 13 amino acids. This CDR3 is CATNGTDGQPQHF. The CDR3 region has the DNA TGTGCCACCAACGGGACAGATGGTCAGCCCCAGCATTTT.

This clonotype was counted many times. The chain uses TRBV15 and TRBJ2-5; 8 positions match TRBD2. V was pared by 1 base and J by 5 bases, with 6 bases of the junction left unmatched. The CDR3 is 15 amino acids. Germline lookup yields CDR1 LNHNV and CDR2 YYDKDF (reference sequence). Here the CDR3 reads CATSRAGGPDETQYF. The CDR3 coding sequence is TGTGCCACCAGCAGAGCGGGAGGGCCGGATGAGACCCAGTACTTC.

Ten or more counts support this clonotype. V usage is TRBV20-1 and J usage is TRBJ2-5; the D is unclear. The CDR3 length is 13 residues. Germline lookup yields CDR1 DFQATT and CDR2 SNEGSKA (reference sequence). The V gene lost 6 bases and the J gene lost 1 base, with 12 bases spanning the gap. CDR3 bases: TGCAGTGCGGCCGGACGTACCCAAGAGACCCAGTACTTC. It specifies CSAAGRTQETQYF.

This clonotype was seen repeatedly, ten times or more. The gene calls are TRBV7-8 and TRBJ2-7, with D unresolved. With 2 bases removed from V and 3 bases from J, the gap between germline ends came to 8 bases. The CDR3 extends over 13 amino acids. Germline values: CDR1 SGHVS, CDR2 FQNEAQ. CDR3 protein: CASSLPQHYEQYF. For the CDR3, the DNA is TGTGCCAGCAGCTTACCACAGCACTACGAGCAGTACTTC.

The chain combines TRBV6-5 with TRBJ1-2, with D possibly being TRBD1 (5 bases). The CDR3 is 19 residues long. Trimming left V 2 bases short and J 1 base short, with 23 bases between. Germline assignment: CDR1 MNHEY and CDR2 SVGAGI. Here the CDR3 DNA reads TGTGCCAGCAGTTACCAACTGACAGACTACGCGCTATTTAACTATGGCTACACCTTC. As protein: CASSYQLTDYALFNYGYTF.